The 22 T cell receptor beta chains below come from one sample, sequenced in a study of tissue T cells after allogeneic stem cell transplantation. Time point specified: mouse harvest day 7 after allogeneic transplant. Each mouse received 10^7 T-cell-depleted marrow cells plus 10^6 splenic CD5+ T cells by tail vein. Libraries were prepared by immunoSEQ multiplex PCR; TCRdb keeps only in-frame clonotypes and omits some of them. The data contain roughly 5,000 clones, 46% of them singletons. The sequenced material came from skin. These receptor sequences come from a female BALB/c mouse given C57BL/6 T cells with graft-versus-host disease after an allogeneic hematopoietic cell transplant.

Worth noting for this clone: Gene and germline names: mouse. The sequenced fragment ends 1 residue before the CDR3 boundary, so the rest is inferred from the germline J gene. This chain joins TRBV12-2 and TRBJ2-4; D gene uncertain. CDR3 length equals 14 residues. Trimming left V 4 bases short and J 0 bases short, with 10 bases between. Germline values: CDR1 SGHLS, CDR2 HYDKME. Partial CDR3 DNA: TGTGCCAGCTCCCTTGACGGGAGTCAAAACACCTTGTAC. Amino acid sequence: CASSLDGSQNTLY. The complete CDR3 reads CASSLDGSQNTLYF.

This clone was observed a handful of times. The germline and genes are mouse ones. This chain's CDR3 is CASSFRDRYEQYF. The CDR3 DNA, read in part, is TGTGCCAGCAGCTTCCGGGACAGATATGAACAGTAC. The chain couples TRBV4 to TRBJ2-7; 7 positions match TRBD1. Read coverage stops 1 residue before the CDR3 terminus; the germline J gene supplies the remainder. This CDR3 comprises 13 residues. V lost 4 bases to trimming and J lost 4 bases; unmatched junction nucleotides: 4. From germline, CDR1 is LGHDT and CDR2 YNNKQL (reference sequence).

Regarding this clone: The germline and genes are mouse ones. The CDR3 end is not reached by the read, which stops 1 residue before it; the germline J gene fills it in. This chain connects TRBV3 to TRBJ1-2; 7 bases line up with TRBD1. V gave up 2 bases and J gave up 4 bases; unmatched junction bases: 4. CDR3 length equals 14 residues. Germline V CDR1 and CDR2: SNHLY, FYNGKV (reference sequence). The CDR3 reads CASSLNRGGSDYTF. CDR3 DNA (partial): TGTGCCAGCAGCTTAAACAGGGGAGGCTCCGACTACACC.

Only a few counts were recorded for this clone. Gene names refer to mouse genes. The CDR3 extends 1 residue past the end of the read, so its final part is completed from the germline J gene. The V gene is TRBV23, the J gene TRBJ1-4; the table's D gene call, TRBD1, was not cross checked with the DNA. Germline values: CDR1 KGHTA, CDR2 FQNQQP. The CDR3 extends over 16 amino acids. The CDR3 DNA, read in part, is TGCTCCAGCAGTCAAGCGGGACAGATTTCCAACGAAAGATTATTT. It yields the protein CSSSQAGQISNERLF. The whole CDR3 sequence is CSSSQAGQISNERLFF. The full variable domain, in which reference TRBV23 and TRBJ1-4 provide the parts outside the CDR3, is DAAVTQKPRYLIKMKGQEAEMKCIPEKGHTAVFWYQQKQSKELKFLIYFQNQQPLDQIDMVKERFSAVCPSSSLCSLGIRTCEAEDSALYLCSSSQAGQISNERLFFGHGTKLSVL.

This clone appeared a few times. All gene names here are mouse names. The read terminates 1 residue ahead of where the CDR3 ends, so the germline J gene completes it. The J gene is TRBJ2-7, the V gene TRBV13-2; TRBD2 aligns across 7 bases. J gave up 3 bases and V 2 bases, and 2 bases lay outside the gene matches. CDR1 is NNHNN, CDR2 SYGAGS, per germline (reference sequence). The length of the CDR3 is 13 residues. The DNA read from the CDR3 is TGTGCCAGCGGTGAGCGGGGGGGCTATGAACAGTAC. It specifies CASGERGGYEQY. The entire CDR3 reads CASGERGGYEQYF.

As for this clone: Genes here carry mouse names. The read comes to an end 1 residue before the CDR3 does, leaving the germline J gene to fill in the end. The rearrangement joins TRBV26 to TRBJ2-7; the match to TRBD2 covers 7 bases. CDR1 KGHPV and CDR2 FQNQEV come from the germline V gene (reference sequence). V lost 4 bases to trimming and J lost 4 bases; unmatched junction nucleotides: 1. The CDR3 totals 12 residues. The sequenced part of the CDR3 DNA is TGTGCCAGCAGTCGGGGGGGGTATGAACAGTAC. Translation: CASSRGGYEQY. From start to end, the CDR3 is CASSRGGYEQYF. Variable domain in full (rest from reference TRBV26 and TRBJ2-7): NSKVIQTPRYLVKGQGQKAKMRCIPEKGHPVVFWYQQNKNNEFKFLINFQNQEVLQQIDMTEKRFSAECPSNSPCSLEIQSSEAGDSALYLCASSRGGYEQYFGPGTRLTVL.

Of note for this clone: All gene names here are mouse names. CDR3 DNA (partial): TGTGCCAGCAGTCGGGACAGTAGTCAAAACACCTTGTAC. Its translation is CASSRDSSQNTLY. In full, the CDR3 is CASSRDSSQNTLYF. The chain joins TRBV15 to TRBJ2-4; 7 bases map to TRBD1. From the germline J gene comes the end of the CDR3, since the read stops 1 residue before it. V lost 5 bases to trimming and J lost 0 bases; unmatched junction nucleotides: 2. The CDR3 extends over 14 amino acids. Germline V lookup: CDR1 SGHND, CDR2 FRSKSL.

This clone has just a few counts. Any gene name here is a mouse gene name. The read terminates 1 residue before the CDR3 end, so the remaining end is supplied by the germline J gene. V and J are TRBV23 and TRBJ1-3; the D call of TRBD1 is as the table states it, not checked on the DNA. The CDR3 runs to 16 residues. The V gene's germline CDR1 is KGHTA and CDR2 FQNQQP. The CDR3 DNA, read in part, is TGCTCCAGCAGTCAATCAGGCAGGGGTTCTGGAAATACGCTCTAT. Residues: CSSSQSGRGSGNTLY. The full-length CDR3 reads as CSSSQSGRGSGNTLYF.

To note about this clone: Mouse gene names and germline throughout. The CDR3 goes on 1 residue after the read ends, and that part is filled in from the germline J gene. The sample carries other DNA sequences with the same CDR3. The chain links TRBV26 to TRBJ2-7, with 7 bases lining up with TRBD1. Germline values: CDR1 KGHPV, CDR2 FQNQEV (reference sequence). Germline trimming cut 6 bases from V and 4 bases from J; bases unmatched to any gene: 3. The CDR3 spans 12 residues. The sequenced part of the CDR3 DNA is TGTGCCAGCAGCCCGGGACAGTATGAACAGTAC. It translates to CASSPGQYEQY. The whole CDR3 protein is CASSPGQYEQYF.

Turning to this clone: The gene names given are mouse names. The read stops 1 residue short of the end of the CDR3; the missing end is completed from the germline J gene. This chain links TRBV23 with TRBJ2-4; the DNA was not used to check the table's D call, TRBD2. CDR1 and CDR2 from the germline V gene are KGHTA and FQNQQP. The CDR3 spans 16 residues. CDR3 protein: CSSSQFGLESQNTLYF. CDR3 DNA, as far as it was read: TGCTCCAGCAGTCAATTTGGACTGGAGAGTCAAAACACCTTGTAC.

This clone was seen only once. The genes and germline here are from mouse. Read coverage stops 1 residue before the CDR3 terminus; the germline J gene supplies the remainder. The chain is built from TRBV26 and TRBJ2-1, with a tentative D call TRBD2 (6 bases). Trimming shortened V by 4 bases and J by 3 bases, and 10 bases separated the two germline ends. In germline, CDR1 is KGHPV, CDR2 FQNQEV (reference sequence). The CDR3 is 14 residues long. CDR3 DNA, as far as it was read: TGTGCCAGCAGTCCTCGGGGGGTCTATGCTGAGCAGTTC. Translation: CASSPRGVYAEQF. The full CDR3 is CASSPRGVYAEQFF.

As for this clone: The gene names here belong to mouse. Coverage ceases 1 residue before the CDR3 finishes, and the germline J gene fills in the end. The J gene is TRBJ1-1, the V gene TRBV23. Germline values: CDR1 KGHTA, CDR2 FQNQQP. The CDR3 runs to 15 residues. CDR3 amino acids: CSSSQRGGANTEVFF. CDR3 DNA, as far as it was read: TGCTCCAGCAGTCAAAGGGGGGGGGCAAACACAGAAGTCTTC. The complete variable domain, with remaining parts taken from reference TRBV23 and TRBJ1-1, reads DAAVTQKPRYLIKMKGQEAEMKCIPEKGHTAVFWYQQKQSKELKFLIYFQNQQPLDQIDMVKERFSAVCPSSSLCSLGIRTCEAEDSALYLCSSSQRGGANTEVFFGKGTRLTVV.

As for this clone: Mouse gene names apply. The read ends 1 residue shy of where the CDR3 ends; the end is completed using the germline J gene. The V and J genes are TRBV26 and TRBJ2-3, with D perhaps TRBD1 (5 bases). V lost 6 bases to trimming and J lost 0 bases, with 7 bases between them. Looked up from germline, CDR1 is KGHPV and CDR2 is FQNQEV (reference sequence). The CDR3 sequence is 13 residues long. The CDR3 sequence is CASRTVSAETLYF. The DNA read from the CDR3 is TGTGCCAGCAGGACAGTTAGTGCAGAAACGCTGTAT.

Within the sample, this clone is medium-sized. Gene labels here are mouse ones. The read halts 1 residue ahead of the CDR3 end, with the missing end drawn from the germline J gene. The chain employs TRBV26 and TRBJ1-4; no firm D call. CDR3 size: 14 residues. Looked up from germline, CDR1 is KGHPV and CDR2 is FQNQEV (reference sequence). Trimming left V 3 bases short and J 0 bases short, with 5 bases between. The CDR3 reads CASSLGVSNERLFF. The CDR3 bases that were read are TGTGCCAGCAGTCTCGGGGTTTCCAACGAAAGATTATTT.

A word on this clone: Gene names follow the mouse nomenclature. With the read ending 1 residue before the CDR3 end, the germline J gene is used to fill in that end. The V gene is TRBV26, the J gene TRBJ2-5; D is perhaps TRBD1 or TRBD2 (5 bases each). Germline CDR1 and CDR2: KGHPV and FQNQEV (reference sequence). The CDR3 spans 12 residues. Trimming stripped 4 bases from V and 6 bases from J, with 8 bases between. The CDR3 DNA, read in part, is TGTGCCAGCAGTCGAGGGGCCGACACCCAGTAC. This codes for CASSRGADTQY. In full, the CDR3 is CASSRGADTQYF.

Of note for this clone: Genes and germline are mouse. Coverage ceases 1 residue before the CDR3 finishes, and the germline J gene fills in the end. This chain joins TRBV26 and TRBJ2-5, with 12 bases that match TRBD2. From germline, CDR1 is KGHPV and CDR2 FQNQEV (reference sequence). Trimming at V came to 6 bases and at J to 2 bases, leaving 3 bases not matched to a gene. CDR3 size: 15 residues. The CDR3 protein is CASRRDWGAQDTQYF. CDR3 bases read: TGTGCCAGCAGGAGGGACTGGGGGGCCCAAGACACCCAGTAC.

To note about this clone: Gene labels here are mouse ones. Read sequence stops 1 residue before the CDR3 end, and the germline J gene provides the missing end. J is TRBJ1-1 and V is TRBV3; possibly TRBD1 for D (6 bases). The ends were cut back, 5 bases at V and 1 base at J, with 8 bases in the middle. The CDR3 covers 13 residues. CDR1 is SNHLY, CDR2 FYNGKV, per germline (reference sequence). CDR3 DNA (partial): TGTGCCAGCAGCCGGGGACAAAACACAGAAGTCTTC. Translation gives CASSRGQNTEVF. The whole CDR3 protein reads CASSRGQNTEVFF.

This clone has only a few counts. Genes and germline come from the mouse. The CDR3 goes on 1 residue after the read ends, and that part is filled in from the germline J gene. The rearrangement uses TRBV26 and TRBJ1-3, with a weak D call TRBD1 (5 bases). Germline V gene data show CDR1 as KGHPV and CDR2 as FQNQEV (reference sequence). This CDR3 has 14 amino acids. Trimming removed 5 bases from V and 0 bases from J, with 8 bases in between. The sequenced part of the CDR3 DNA is TGTGCCAGCAGTGTCGACAGTTCTGGAAATACGCTCTAT. Its protein product is CASSVDSSGNTLY. The whole CDR3 protein reads CASSVDSSGNTLYF.

On this clone: Mouse gene names apply. The read falls 1 residue short of the CDR3 end, and the missing part is taken from the germline J gene. The V call is TRBV29, the J call TRBJ2-1; D may be TRBD1 (6 bases). V was trimmed by 5 bases and J by 3 bases, leaving 11 bases between them. This CDR3 has 14 amino acids. Germline CDR1 is MSHET and CDR2 is SYDVDS. The CDR3 DNA, read in part, is TGTGCTAGCAGTGCGGGACACCTCTATGCTGAGCAGTTC. Its protein is CASSAGHLYAEQF. In full, the CDR3 is CASSAGHLYAEQFF.

Concerning this clone itself: The listed genes are named as in mouse. The CDR3 end falls 1 residue outside the read, so it is completed with the germline J gene. The V call is TRBV3, the J call TRBJ2-2; maybe TRBD1 (5 bases). The CDR3 is 12 residues long. Germline V gene sequence: CDR1 SNHLY, CDR2 FYNGKV (reference sequence). V lost 6 bases to trimming and J lost 3 bases, with 5 bases between them. CDR3 protein: CASRGDTGQLYF. The sequenced CDR3 bases are TGTGCCAGCAGAGGGGACACCGGGCAGCTCTAC.

A word on this clone: All gene names here are mouse names. The CDR3 goes on 1 residue after the read ends, and that part is filled in from the germline J gene. This chain uses TRBV5 with TRBJ2-7, with 7 bases that match TRBD2. Losses at the gene ends were 0 bases for V and 7 bases for J; bases not matched to a gene: 6. The V gene's germline CDR1 is LGHNA and CDR2 YNLKQL (reference sequence). The CDR3 loop spans 14 amino acids. The chain's CDR3 is CASSQDWGTGEQYF. CDR3 DNA, as far as it was read: TGTGCCAGCAGCCAAGACTGGGGGACGGGGGAACAGTAC.

Concerning this clone itself: Germline and genes: mouse. The sequenced part of the CDR3 DNA is TGCTCCAGCAGTCGACAGATTTCCAACGAAAGATTATTT. Translated, it gives CSSSRQISNERLF. The whole CDR3 reads CSSSRQISNERLFF. This chain connects TRBV23 to TRBJ1-4; TRBD1 was called by the table and not checked on the DNA. Read coverage stops 1 residue before the CDR3 terminus; the germline J gene supplies the remainder. Germline values: CDR1 KGHTA, CDR2 FQNQQP. This CDR3 is built from 14 residues.